The next 21 T cell receptor beta chains were all read from a single sample in a study of Graves' ophthalmopathy and Graves' hyperthyroidism. RNA transcripts yielded amplified TCR beta CDR3 regions. After a first-round RT-PCR with HTBI primers, a second-round multiplex PCR was run. TCRdb fed the multiplex PCR reads into MiXCR, producing one record per CDR3 protein. The profile shows 580,000 or so distinct CDR3 sequences, about two fifths of them singletons. The sample was peripheral blood or thyroid tissue (not recorded which). All receptors come from an adult man with Graves' hyperthyroidism.

The table lists this clonotype with a few counts. One junction end disagrees with the germline gene, perhaps due to a read error. The chain has TRBV5-1 and TRBJ2-6; TRBD1 or TRBD2 may be the D gene (6 bases each). Germline CDR1 reads SGHRS; CDR2 reads YFSETQ. The CDR3 loop spans 18 amino acids. The CDR3 spells CASSLRGETSSGANVLTF. CDR3 sequence (DNA): TGCGCCAGTAGCTTGAGGGGGGAAACGAGCTCTGGGGCCAACGTCCTGACTTTC. The entire variable domain, with the rest obtained from reference TRBV5-1 and TRBJ2-6, is as follows: KAGVTQTPRYLIKTRGQQVTLSCSPISGHRSVSWYQQTPGQGLQFLFEYFSETQRNKGNFPGRFSGRQFSNSRSEMNVSTLELGDSALYLCASSLRGETSSGANVLTFGAGSRLTVL.

This clonotype was observed at least ten times. The rearrangement joins TRBV2 to TRBJ2-2; D is undetermined. Per the germline V gene, CDR1 is SNHLY and CDR2 is FYNNEI. The CDR3 is made up of 15 amino acids. Trimming took off 2 bases at V and 8 bases at J, with 15 bases between the two ends. CDR3 in DNA: TGTGCCAGCAGTGAAACCTCCGTACCCGGAGGGGAGCTGTTTTTT. Its translation is CASSETSVPGGELFF.

Remarks on this clonotype: A much more abundant neighbour one base away suggests this may be a read error. This rearrangement joins TRBV9 to TRBJ1-4; the D gene is possibly TRBD1 (5 bases). Trimming removed 3 bases at V and 1 base at J, with 10 bases between. CDR1 SGDLS and CDR2 YYNGEE come from the germline V gene. The CDR3 loop spans 15 amino acids. The chain's CDR3 is CASSANRQTNEKLFF. The CDR3 nucleotides are TGTGCCAGCAGCGCCAACAGGCAAACTAATGAAAAACTGTTTTTT.

This clonotype was seen repeatedly, ten times or more. The V and J genes are TRBV19 and TRBJ1-5, with 7 bases lining up with TRBD1. Germline V CDR1 and CDR2: LNHDA, SQIVND (reference sequence). The CDR3 has 13 amino acids. The trim removed 3 bases at V and 8 bases at J, leaving 4 bases unmatched. CDR3 protein: CASSMTGLEPQHF. The CDR3 DNA is TGTGCCAGTAGTATGACAGGGCTCGAGCCCCAGCATTTT.

This rearrangement joins TRBV6-5 to TRBJ2-3; D possibly uses TRBD1 or TRBD2 (6 bases each). In germline, CDR1 is MNHEY, CDR2 SVGAGI. V was cut by 9 bases and J by 2 bases, with 18 bases left in between. CDR3 length: 15 amino acids. The CDR3 region is CASQAGHTDTDTQYF. The CDR3 DNA follows: TGTGCCAGTCAGGCGGGACACACCGACACAGATACGCAGTATTTT.

This clonotype was seen a handful of times. The chain carries TRBV6-5 and TRBJ2-7; D is undetermined. Germline V gives CDR1 MNHEY, CDR2 SVGAGI. The CDR3 length is 13 residues. Trimming took off 6 bases at V and 2 bases at J, with 11 bases between the two ends. CDR3 DNA: TGTGCCAGCAGCAAACCAGAAACCTACGAGCAGTACTTC. Translating it yields CASSKPETYEQYF.

This clonotype was found many times. Written as DNA, the CDR3 is TGTGCCAGCAGCTTGGGTTCTGGCGTCGCCTACGAGCAGTACTTC. Translation: CASSLGSGVAYEQYF. The J gene is TRBJ2-7, the V gene TRBV5-6; D uncertain. This CDR3 contains 15 residues. V was pared by 0 bases and J by 2 bases, with 12 bases between. Germline V gives CDR1 SGHDT, CDR2 YYEEEE.

The count of this clonotype is one. This may stem from a read error, because a much larger clone lies one nucleotide away. V usage is TRBV5-6 and J usage is TRBJ2-7, with TRBD1 matching 9 bases. The germline V gene encodes CDR1 SGHDT and CDR2 YYEEEE. The length of the CDR3 is 16 residues. As DNA, the CDR3 is TGTGCCAGCAGCCTGAGGGGACAGGGAATTCTCTACGAGCAGTGCTTC. It specifies CASSLRGQGILYEQCF. Full variable domain (missing parts from reference TRBV5-6 and TRBJ2-7): DAGVTQSPTHLIKTRGQQVTLRCSPKSGHDTVSWYQQALGQGPQFIFQYYEEEERQRGNFPDRFSGHQFPNYSSELNVNALLLGDSALYLCASSLRGQGILYEQCFGPGTRLTVT.

V is TRBV19 and J is TRBJ1-2; 8 nucleotides line up with TRBD1. Germline CDR1 reads LNHDA; CDR2 reads SQIVND (reference sequence). Germline trimming cut 6 bases from V and 2 bases from J; bases unmatched to any gene: 11. The CDR3 spans 16 residues. The DNA of the CDR3 is TGTGCCAGTAGCGCGTCTTTCCAGGGGGCCAACTATGGCTACACCTTC. It yields the protein CASSASFQGANYGYTF. The full variable domain, its missing parts supplied by reference TRBV19 and TRBJ1-2, is DGGITQSPKYLFRKEGQNVTLSCEQNLNHDAMYWYRQDPGQGLRLIYYSQIVNDFQKGDIAEGYSVSREKKESFPLTVTSAQKNPTAFYLCASSASFQGANYGYTFGSGTRLTVV.

The chain employs TRBV12-3 or TRBV12-4 and TRBJ1-2; perhaps TRBD1 as D (6 bases). V was clipped by 6 bases and J by 3 bases, with 14 bases between them. The CDR3 runs to 14 residues. The CDR3 coding sequence is TGTGCCAGCAGCCGTACAGGGAGCGACTATGGCTACACCTTC. This encodes CASSRTGSDYGYTF.

This chain connects TRBV2 to TRBJ2-5, with TRBD2 matching over 9 bases. The V segment lost 4 bases and the J segment 3 bases; nucleotides outside the gene matches: 15. The V gene's germline CDR1 is SNHLY and CDR2 FYNNEI. The CDR3 extends over 18 amino acids. The CDR3, as DNA: TGTGCCAGCAGTGCTAGAGATTTTCGCGGCGGGAGGGAAGAGACCCAGTACTTC. Translation gives CASSARDFRGGREETQYF.

This clonotype was seen ten or more times. The CDR3 nucleotides read TGTGCCAGCAGCTTAGCGATCAGGATCTCCTACGAGCAGTACTTC. Its protein is CASSLAIRISYEQYF. V usage is TRBV7-4 and J usage is TRBJ2-7; D ambiguous. The V gene's germline CDR1 is SGHVT and CDR2 SQSDAQ. V lost 0 bases and J lost 0, with 9 bases in between. The CDR3 loop spans 15 amino acids.

This clonotype was recorded a few times. V is TRBV28 and J is TRBJ1-2; D not resolved. The germline V gene encodes CDR1 MDHEN and CDR2 SYDVKM. Trimming stripped 8 bases from V and 2 bases from J, with 12 bases between. This CDR3 has 13 amino acids. This CDR3 reads CASALIRNYGYTF. The CDR3 DNA sequence: TGTGCCAGCGCCCTAATAAGGAACTATGGCTACACCTTC.

This clonotype has just one count. This chain links TRBV7-2 with TRBJ2-7, with TRBD2 matching 9 bases. The DNA matches TRBJ2-1 better at its end, which makes the J call doubtful. This CDR3 is 14 amino acids long. Germline CDR1 reads SGHTA; CDR2 reads FQGNSA. CDR3 nucleotides: TGTGCCAGCAGCTTAGCGCGGGGACTAGCCGAGCAGTTCTTC. Translated, it gives CASSLARGLAEQFF.

This clonotype was seen ten or more times. This sequence joins TRBV2 and TRBJ1-1; D perhaps matches TRBD1 (5 bases). Germline assignment: CDR1 SNHLY and CDR2 FYNNEI. The V and J ends lost 6 bases and 2 bases respectively, with 13 bases between them. This CDR3 is built from 14 residues. This CDR3 is CASSMGRTNTEAFF. The CDR3 DNA is TGTGCCAGCAGCATGGGCAGGACAAACACTGAAGCTTTCTTT.

This clonotype has ten or more counts. This chain connects TRBV5-6 to TRBJ2-7, with TRBD2 matching over 10 bases. V shed 1 base, J shed 6 bases, and the junction held 7 bases outside the gene matches. This CDR3 is 15 amino acids long. Per the germline V gene, CDR1 is SGHDT and CDR2 is YYEEEE. CDR3 sequence (DNA): TGTGCCAGCAGCTTGCCCAGCGGGAGGGCCCGCGAGCAGTACTTC. Protein sequence: CASSLPSGRAREQYF.

A note on this clonotype: This clone may be a read error of a much larger clone one base away. This rearrangement joins TRBV4-1 to TRBJ2-5; possibly TRBD1 for D (5 bases). V lost 5 bases, J lost 6 bases, and 13 bases lay in between. This CDR3 has 13 residues. Germline V lookup: CDR1 MGHRA, CDR2 YSYEKL. The CDR3 sequence is CASSMQGWQTQYF. The CDR3 DNA reads as TGCGCCAGCAGCATGCAGGGTTGGCAGACCCAGTACTTC.

This clonotype was counted at least ten times. This rearrangement joins TRBV24-1 to TRBJ2-5; 7 bases fit TRBD1. Germline CDR1 KGHDR, CDR2 SFDVKD. This CDR3 has 15 amino acids. Losses at the gene ends were 4 bases for V and 0 bases for J; bases not matched to a gene: 4. The DNA for the CDR3 is TGTGCCACCAGTGACCTGGGACAGAACCAAGAGACCCAGTACTTC. Translating gives CATSDLGQNQETQYF.

This chain connects TRBV12-3 or TRBV12-4 to TRBJ1-2, with D possibly TRBD1 on 5 matching bases. The length of the CDR3 is 17 residues. V was cut by 6 bases and J by 3 bases, with 23 bases left in between. The chain's CDR3 is CASSYAVEAGSHYGYTF. CDR3 bases: TGTGCCAGCAGCTACGCTGTCGAGGCAGGGAGCCACTATGGCTACACCTTC.

The genes are TRBV9 and TRBJ2-1; D gene uncertain. V gave up 3 bases and J gave up 7 bases, with 14 bases separating them. This CDR3 is built from 14 residues. The germline CDR1 and CDR2 sequences are SGDLS and YYNGEE. The CDR3 here is CASSASRAGNEQFF. The DNA for the CDR3 is TGTGCCAGCAGCGCAAGTCGGGCCGGTAATGAGCAGTTCTTC.

The chain combines TRBV5-4 with TRBJ1-3, with no clear D. With 4 bases removed from V and 7 bases from J, the gap between germline ends came to 9 bases. The CDR3 sequence is 12 residues long. Germline V gene data show CDR1 as SGHNT and CDR2 as YYREEE (reference sequence). CDR3 nucleotide sequence: TGTGCCAGCAGCCCGGAGCAGAACACCATATATTTT. Its protein is CASSPEQNTIYF.